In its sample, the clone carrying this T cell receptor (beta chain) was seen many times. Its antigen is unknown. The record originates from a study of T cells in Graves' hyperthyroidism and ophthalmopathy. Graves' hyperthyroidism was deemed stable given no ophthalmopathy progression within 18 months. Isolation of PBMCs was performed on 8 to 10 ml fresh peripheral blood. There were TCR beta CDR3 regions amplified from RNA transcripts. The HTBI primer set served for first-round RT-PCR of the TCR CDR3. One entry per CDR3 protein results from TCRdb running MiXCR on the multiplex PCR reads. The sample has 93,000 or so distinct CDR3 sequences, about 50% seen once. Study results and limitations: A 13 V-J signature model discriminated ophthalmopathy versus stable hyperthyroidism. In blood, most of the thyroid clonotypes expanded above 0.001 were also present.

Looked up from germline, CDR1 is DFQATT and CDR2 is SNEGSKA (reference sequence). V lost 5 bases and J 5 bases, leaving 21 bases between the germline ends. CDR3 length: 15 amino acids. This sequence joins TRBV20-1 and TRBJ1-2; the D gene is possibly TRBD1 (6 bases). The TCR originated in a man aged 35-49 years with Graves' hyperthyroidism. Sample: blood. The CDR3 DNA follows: TGCAGTGCTTCGCCGGGGACAACTAAACCGTATGGCTACACCTTC. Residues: CSASPGTTKPYGYTF.